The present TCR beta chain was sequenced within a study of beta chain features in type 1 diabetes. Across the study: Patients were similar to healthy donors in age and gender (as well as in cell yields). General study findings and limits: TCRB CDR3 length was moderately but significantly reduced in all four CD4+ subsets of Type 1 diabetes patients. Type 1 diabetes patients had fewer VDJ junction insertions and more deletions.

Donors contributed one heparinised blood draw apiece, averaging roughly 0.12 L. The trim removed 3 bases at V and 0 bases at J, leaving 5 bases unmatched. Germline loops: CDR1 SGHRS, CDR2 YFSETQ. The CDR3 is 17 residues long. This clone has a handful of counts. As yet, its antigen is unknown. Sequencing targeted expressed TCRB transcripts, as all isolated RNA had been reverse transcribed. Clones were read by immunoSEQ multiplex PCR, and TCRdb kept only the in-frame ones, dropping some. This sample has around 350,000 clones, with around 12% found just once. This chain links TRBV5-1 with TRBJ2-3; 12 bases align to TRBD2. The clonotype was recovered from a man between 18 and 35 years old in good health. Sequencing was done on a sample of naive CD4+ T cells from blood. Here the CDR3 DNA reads TGCGCCAGCAGCTCGAGACTAGCGGGGGCTAGCACAGATACGCAGTATTTT. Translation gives CASSSRLAGASTDTQYF.